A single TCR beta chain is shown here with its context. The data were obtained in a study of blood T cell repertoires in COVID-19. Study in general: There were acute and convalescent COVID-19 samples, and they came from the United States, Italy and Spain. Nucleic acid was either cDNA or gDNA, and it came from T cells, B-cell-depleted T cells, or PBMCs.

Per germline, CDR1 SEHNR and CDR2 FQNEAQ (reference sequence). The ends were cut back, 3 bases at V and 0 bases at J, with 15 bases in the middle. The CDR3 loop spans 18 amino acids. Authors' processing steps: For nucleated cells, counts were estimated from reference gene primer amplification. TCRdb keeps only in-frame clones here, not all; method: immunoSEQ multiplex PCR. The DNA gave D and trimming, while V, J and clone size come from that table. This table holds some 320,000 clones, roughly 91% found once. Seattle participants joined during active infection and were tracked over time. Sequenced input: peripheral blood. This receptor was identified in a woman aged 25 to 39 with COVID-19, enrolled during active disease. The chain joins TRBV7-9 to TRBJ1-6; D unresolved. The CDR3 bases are TGTGCCAGCAGCTTCCCTCTCCGTGCGAGCTCCTATAATTCACCCCTCCACTTT. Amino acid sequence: CASSFPLRASSYNSPLHF.